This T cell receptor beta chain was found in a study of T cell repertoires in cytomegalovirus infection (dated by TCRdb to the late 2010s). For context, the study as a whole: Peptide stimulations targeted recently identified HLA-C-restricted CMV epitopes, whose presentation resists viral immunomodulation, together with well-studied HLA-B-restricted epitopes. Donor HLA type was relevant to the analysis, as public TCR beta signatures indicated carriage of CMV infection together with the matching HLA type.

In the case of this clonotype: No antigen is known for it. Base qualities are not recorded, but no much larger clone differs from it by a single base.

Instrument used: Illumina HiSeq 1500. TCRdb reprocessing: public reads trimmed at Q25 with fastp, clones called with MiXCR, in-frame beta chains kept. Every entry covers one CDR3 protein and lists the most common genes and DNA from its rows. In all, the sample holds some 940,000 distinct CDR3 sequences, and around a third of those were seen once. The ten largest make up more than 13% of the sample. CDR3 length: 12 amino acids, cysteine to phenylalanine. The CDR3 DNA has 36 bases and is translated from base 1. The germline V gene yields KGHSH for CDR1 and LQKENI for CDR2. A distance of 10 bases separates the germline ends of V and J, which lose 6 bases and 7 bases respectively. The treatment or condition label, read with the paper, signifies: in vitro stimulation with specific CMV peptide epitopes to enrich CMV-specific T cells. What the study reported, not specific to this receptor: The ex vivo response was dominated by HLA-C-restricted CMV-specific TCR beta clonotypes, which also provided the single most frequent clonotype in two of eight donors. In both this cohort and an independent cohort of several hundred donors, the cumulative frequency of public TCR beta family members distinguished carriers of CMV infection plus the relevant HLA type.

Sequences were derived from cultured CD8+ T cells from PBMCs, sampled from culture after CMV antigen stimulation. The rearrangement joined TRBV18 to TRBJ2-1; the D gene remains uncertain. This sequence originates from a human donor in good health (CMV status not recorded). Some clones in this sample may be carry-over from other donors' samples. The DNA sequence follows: TGTGCCAGCTCCCCCTCCCAGAATGAGCAGTTCTTC. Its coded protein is CASSPSQNEQFF.